This T cell receptor (beta chain) derives from a study of CD8+ T cells in alopecia areata. Study-wide background: Oral tofacitinib (5 to 10 mg twice daily) was administered to treated patients. A 6-month off-drug phase came after tofacitinib, which had lasted 6 to 18 months.

Extracted RNA was reverse transcribed, and the resulting cDNA served as sequencing template. Data came from immunoSEQ multiplex PCR; TCRdb stores just in-frame clones and leaves some out. The top ten hold roughly 1.2% of the sample, which has 200,000 to 250,000 clones, 66% seen once. V lost 4 bases and J lost 3, with 11 bases in between. The CDR3 contains 15 residues. The germline gives CDR1 SGDLS, CDR2 YYNGEE. Treatment here: oral pan-JAK inhibitor, 5-10 mg twice daily. The sequencing used CD4+ T cells sorted from blood, collected at week 44, from a patient treated with tofacitinib. The rearrangement uses TRBV9 and TRBJ2-6, with D perhaps TRBD1 (6 bases). The TCR was taken from a human donor with alopecia areata. The CDR3 DNA follows: TGTGCCAGCAGCTCCGGGACACTTGGGGCCAACGTCCTGACTTTC. Its translation is CASSSGTLGANVLTF.